This T cell receptor (beta chain) was captured in a study of Graves' ophthalmopathy and Graves' hyperthyroidism. Amplifying from RNA transcripts, the study obtained TCR beta CDR3 regions. First-round RT-PCR employed HTBI primers, with a second-round multiplex PCR after it. One entry per CDR3 protein, called by TCRdb with MiXCR from the multiplex PCR reads. This sample carries 240,000 or so distinct CDR3 sequences, 40% to 50% of them seen once, and the ten largest clones take more than 45%. The sample taken for sequencing was peripheral blood. This receptor was identified in an adult man with Graves' ophthalmopathy.

CDR3 nucleotide sequence: TGTGCCAGCAGGGACAGTAGCAATCAGCCCCAGCATTTT. Translation: CASRDSSNQPQHF. The chain carries TRBV2 and TRBJ1-5, with D tentatively TRBD1 (6 bases). V was trimmed by 6 bases and J by 0 bases, leaving 6 bases between them. This CDR3 is built from 13 residues. Germline CDR1 and CDR2: SNHLY and FYNNEI.